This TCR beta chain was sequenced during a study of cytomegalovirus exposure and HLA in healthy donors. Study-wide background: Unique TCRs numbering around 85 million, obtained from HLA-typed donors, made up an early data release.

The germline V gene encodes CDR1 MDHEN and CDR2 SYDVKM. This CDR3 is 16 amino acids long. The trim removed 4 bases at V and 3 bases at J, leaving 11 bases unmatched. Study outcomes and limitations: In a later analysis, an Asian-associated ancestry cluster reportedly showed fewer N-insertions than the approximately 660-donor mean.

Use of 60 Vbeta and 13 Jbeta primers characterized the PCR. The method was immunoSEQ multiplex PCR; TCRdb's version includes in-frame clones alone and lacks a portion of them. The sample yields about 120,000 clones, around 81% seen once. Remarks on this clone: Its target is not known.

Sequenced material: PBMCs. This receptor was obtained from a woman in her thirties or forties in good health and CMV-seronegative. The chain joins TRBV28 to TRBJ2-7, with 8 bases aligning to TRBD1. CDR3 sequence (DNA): TGTGCCAGCAGTTCGATCGGTTCCGGGACAGGCTACGAGCAGTACTTC. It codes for CASSSIGSGTGYEQYF.